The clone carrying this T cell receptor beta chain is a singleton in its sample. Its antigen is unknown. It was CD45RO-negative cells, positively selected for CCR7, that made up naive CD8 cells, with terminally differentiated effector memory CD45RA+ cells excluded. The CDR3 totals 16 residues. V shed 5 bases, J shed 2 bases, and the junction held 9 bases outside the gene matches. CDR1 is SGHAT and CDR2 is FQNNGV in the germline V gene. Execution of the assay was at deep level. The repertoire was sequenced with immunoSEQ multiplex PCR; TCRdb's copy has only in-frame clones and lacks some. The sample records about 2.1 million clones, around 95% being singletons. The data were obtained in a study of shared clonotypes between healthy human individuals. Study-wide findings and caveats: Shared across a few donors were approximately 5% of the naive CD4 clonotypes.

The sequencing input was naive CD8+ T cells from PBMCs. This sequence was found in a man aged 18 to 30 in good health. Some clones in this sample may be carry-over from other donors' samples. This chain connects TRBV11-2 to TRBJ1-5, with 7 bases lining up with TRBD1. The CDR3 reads CASSPDRPRGNQPQHF. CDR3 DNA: TGTGCCAGCAGCCCGGACAGGCCGAGAGGCAATCAGCCCCAGCATTTT.